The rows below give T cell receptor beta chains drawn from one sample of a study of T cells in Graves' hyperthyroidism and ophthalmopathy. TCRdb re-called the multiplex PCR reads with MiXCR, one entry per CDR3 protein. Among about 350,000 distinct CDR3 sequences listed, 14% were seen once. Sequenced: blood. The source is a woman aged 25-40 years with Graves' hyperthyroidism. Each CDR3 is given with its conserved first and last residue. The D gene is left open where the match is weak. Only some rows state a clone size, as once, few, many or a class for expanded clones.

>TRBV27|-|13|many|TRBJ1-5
TGTGCCACTGGGGACCTCCCCTATCAGCCCCAGCATTTT
CATGDLPYQPQHF
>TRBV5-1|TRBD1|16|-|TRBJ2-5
TGCGCCAGCAGCTTAATCTCGACAGGGTCCCAAGAGACCCAGTACTTC
CASSLISTGSQETQYF
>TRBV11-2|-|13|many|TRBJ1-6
TGTGCCAGCAGCTTAGTAGAGAATTCACCCCTCCACTTT
CASSLVENSPLHF
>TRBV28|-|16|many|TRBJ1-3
TGTGCCAGCAGTTTAAACCCCGGGGGTCCTGGAAACACCATATATTTT
CASSLNPGGPGNTIYF
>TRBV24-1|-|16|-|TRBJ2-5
TGTGCCACCAGTGACCCGGGGTGGGCAGCGGGAGAGACCCAGTACTTC
CATSDPGWAAGETQYF
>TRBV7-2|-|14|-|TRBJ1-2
TGTGCCAGCAGCTTAGGGGCGGGAACCTCCGGCTACACCTTC
CASSLGAGTSGYTF
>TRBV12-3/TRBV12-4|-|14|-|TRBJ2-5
TGTGCCAGCGGCCGAGGTCCCCCCCAAGAGACCCAGTACTTC
CASGRGPPQETQYF
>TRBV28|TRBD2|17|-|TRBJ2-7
TGTGCCAGCAACCCCAGGATGGGGGCGGGGGGGCTATACGAGCAGTACTTC
CASNPRMGAGGLYEQYF
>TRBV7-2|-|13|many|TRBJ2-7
TGTGCCAGCAGCCCCACTGGGGCTTACGAGCAGTACTTC
CASSPTGAYEQYF
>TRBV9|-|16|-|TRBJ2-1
TGTGCCAGCAGCGCCCCTAGCTTCGCCTCCTACAATGAGCAGTTCTTC
CASSAPSFASYNEQFF
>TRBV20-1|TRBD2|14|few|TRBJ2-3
TGCAGTGCTACCCTAGCGGGACCCACAGATACGCAGTATTTT
CSATLAGPTDTQYF
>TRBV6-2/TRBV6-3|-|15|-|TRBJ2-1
TGTGCCAGCAGTCCAAGGATAGGTCCCTACAATGAGCAGTTCTTC
CASSPRIGPYNEQFF
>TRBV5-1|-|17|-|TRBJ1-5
TGCGCCAGCAGCTTGATCCCCAGTGCAGGGAACAATCAGCCCCAGCATTTT
CASSLIPSAGNNQPQHF
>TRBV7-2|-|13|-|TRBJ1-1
TGTGCCAGCAGCTTATCCCAAGCCACTGAAGCTTTCTTT
CASSLSQATEAFF
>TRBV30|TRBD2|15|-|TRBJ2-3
TGTGCCTGGAGTGGACTAGCCTATAACACAGATACGCAGTATTTT
CAWSGLAYNTDTQYF
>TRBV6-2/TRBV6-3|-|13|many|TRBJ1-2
TGTGCCAGCGGGACCTCGGGCAACTATGGCTACACCTTC
CASGTSGNYGYTF
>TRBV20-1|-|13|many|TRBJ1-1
TGCAGTGCGCCGGGACTCACGAACACTGAAGCTTTCTTT
CSAPGLTNTEAFF
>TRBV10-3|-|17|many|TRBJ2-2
TGTGCCATCAGTGACGAACCCCAAGGACGGGGCAGGATGGTTCTGTTTTTT
CAISDEPQGRGRMVLFF
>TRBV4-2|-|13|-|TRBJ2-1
TGTGCCAGCAGCCCGAGAGTAAACAATGAGCAGTTCTTC
CASSPRVNNEQFF
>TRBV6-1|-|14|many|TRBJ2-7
TGTGCCAGCCAACTCACCTCCAGCTCCTACGAGCAGTACTTC
CASQLTSSSYEQYF
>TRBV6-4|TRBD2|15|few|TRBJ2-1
TGTGCCAGCAGCCCGAGTCCCGGGACTAGCTCGGAGCAGTTCTTC
CASSPSPGTSSEQFF
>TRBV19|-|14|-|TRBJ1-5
TGTGCCAGTAGTAGAGCGACGAGCAATCAGCCCCAGCATTTT
CASSRATSNQPQHF
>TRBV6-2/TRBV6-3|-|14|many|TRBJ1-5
TGTGCCAGCAGTTACTCCGGGGGCAATCAGCCCCAGCATTTT
CASSYSGGNQPQHF
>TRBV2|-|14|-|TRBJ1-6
TGTGCCAGCACTCAACAGGGCGCCTATTCACCCCTCCACTTT
CASTQQGAYSPLHF
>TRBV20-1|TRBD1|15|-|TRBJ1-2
TGCAGTGCTAGATTGAATCAGGGGGCGTACTATAGCTACACCTTC
CSARLNQGAYYSYTF
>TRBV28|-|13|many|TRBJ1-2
TGTGCCAGCAGTAAAGGGGATTATGGTAGCTACACCTTC
CASSKGDYGSYTF
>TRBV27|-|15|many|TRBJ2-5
TGTGCCAGCAGAAGTATTGGAGGGCTACAAGAGACCCAGTACTTC
CASRSIGGLQETQYF
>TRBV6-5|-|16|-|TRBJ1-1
TGTGCCAGCAGTTACTCTGGGGAGAAGTACGACACTGAAGCTTTCTTT
CASSYSGEKYDTEAFF
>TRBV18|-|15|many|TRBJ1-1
TGTGCCAGCTCATCCTCGACAGCGCTTGACACTGAAGCTTTCTTT
CASSSSTALDTEAFF
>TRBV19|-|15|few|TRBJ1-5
TGTGCCAGTAGTATGGGCCAGGTATACGATCAGCCCCAGCATTTT
CASSMGQVYDQPQHF
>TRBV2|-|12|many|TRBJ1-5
TGTGCCAGCAGGGGGTTGGGTCAGCCCCAGCATTTT
CASRGLGQPQHF
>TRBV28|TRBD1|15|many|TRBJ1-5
TGTGCCGCCACCCAGATACAGGGGGTTAATCAGCCCCAGCATTTT
CAATQIQGVNQPQHF
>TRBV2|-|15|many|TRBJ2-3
TGTGCCAGCAGTGAAGGCCCAAGGGACACAGATACGCAGTATTTT
CASSEGPRDTDTQYF
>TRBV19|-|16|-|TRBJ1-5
TGTGCCAGTAGTATAGATCGGGGAGGCGGCAATCAGCCCCAGCATTTT
CASSIDRGGGNQPQHF
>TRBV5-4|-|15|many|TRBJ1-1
TGTGCCAGCAGCTTGGTGGGGGCAGGTAACACTGAAGCTTTCTTT
CASSLVGAGNTEAFF
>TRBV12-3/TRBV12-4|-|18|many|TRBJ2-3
TGTGCCAGCAGTTACGTCTGGGATGTAGCAAAGGACACAGATACGCAGTATTTT
CASSYVWDVAKDTDTQYF
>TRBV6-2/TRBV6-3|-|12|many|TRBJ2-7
TGTGCCAGCAGCCCCCCCCTCTACGAGCAGTACTTC
CASSPPLYEQYF
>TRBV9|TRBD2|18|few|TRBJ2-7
TGTGCCAGCAGCGCAAGAATGGCTAGCGGCGGGAGAACCGACGAGCAGTACTTC
CASSARMASGGRTDEQYF
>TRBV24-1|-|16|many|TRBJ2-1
TGTGCCACCAGTGACCCCGCGGAGAGCTCCTACAATGAGCAGTTCTTC
CATSDPAESSYNEQFF
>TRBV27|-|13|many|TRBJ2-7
TGTGCCAGCAGTTTATACAGGGCCTACGAGCAGTACTTC
CASSLYRAYEQYF
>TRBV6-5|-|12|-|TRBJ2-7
TGTGCCAGCAGTGACTCTATCTACGAGCAGTACTTC
CASSDSIYEQYF
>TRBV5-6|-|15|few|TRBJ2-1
TGTGCCAGCAGCTGGTTCACTAGTCTACACAATGAGCAGTTCTTC
CASSWFTSLHNEQFF
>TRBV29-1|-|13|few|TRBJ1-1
TGCAGCGGCGGCTCGGGCCGGAATACGGAAGCTTTCTTT
CSGGSGRNTEAFF
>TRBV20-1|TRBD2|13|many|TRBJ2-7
TGCAGTGCTGGACTAGCGGGAGGCTACGAGCAGTACTTC
CSAGLAGGYEQYF
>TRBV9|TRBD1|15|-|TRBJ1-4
TGTGCCAGCAGCGTGAAACAGGGGGCGGGTGAAAAACTGTTTTTT
CASSVKQGAGEKLFF